These 2 T cell receptor beta chains came from one sample sequenced in a study of shared clonotypes between healthy human individuals. Assay used: immunoSEQ multiplex PCR; TCRdb lists only in-frame clones, some missing. The table has approximately 2.1 million clones, approximately 95% seen once. What was sequenced was naive CD4+ T cells from PBMCs. The subset here: CD45RA+ positively selected. The receptors were sampled from a young man in good health. Some clones in this sample may be carry-over from other donors' samples.

This clone showed up just once. The DNA of the CDR3 is TGTGCCAGCAGGGCCCTAGGGGACGAGCAGTACTTC. Encoded protein: CASRALGDEQYF. The J gene is TRBJ2-7, the V gene TRBV27, with a weak D call TRBD1 (5 bases). Trimming pared 6 bases from V and 5 bases from J, leaving 11 bases between. CDR1 and CDR2 (germline): MNHEY, SMNVEV (reference sequence). The CDR3 runs 12 residues.

CDR3 nucleotides: TGTGCCAGCAGTCTCGACAGCCAAGAGACCCAGTACTTC. The encoded protein is CASSLDSQETQYF. V and J are TRBV2 and TRBJ2-5; maybe TRBD1 (5 bases). CDR1 SNHLY and CDR2 FYNNEI come from the germline V gene. This CDR3 contains 13 residues. V lost 5 bases, J lost 1 base, and 8 bases lay in between.